The 12 T cell receptor beta chains in this list originate from one sample, sequenced in a study of T cell repertoires in ileal Crohn's disease. This table comes from immunoSEQ multiplex PCR, and its TCRdb copy is limited to in-frame clones, with some not included. The table has about 3,800 clones, about four fifths seen once. The sequencing input was ileal tissue. These TCRs come from an adult with Crohn's disease.

In this sample, this clone turned up once. This chain links TRBV10-3 with TRBJ2-1; 9 bases line up with TRBD1. This CDR3 spans 17 amino acids. The V gene end was trimmed by 6 bases and the J gene end by 0 bases; junction bases not matched to a gene: 9. CDR1 is ENHRY, CDR2 SYGVKD, per germline. CDR3 in amino acids: CAISRTGVGSSYNEQFF. The CDR3 region has the DNA TGTGCCATCAGCAGGACAGGGGTAGGGAGCTCCTACAATGAGCAGTTCTTC.

The chain is built from TRBV11-3 and TRBJ1-2; 7 bases are a match to TRBD1. Per the germline V gene, CDR1 is SGHNT and CDR2 is YENEEA. This CDR3 spans 13 amino acids. Losses at the gene ends were 1 base for V and 7 bases for J; bases not matched to a gene: 3. The CDR3 nucleotides are TGTGCCAGCAGCTTAGTGGCAGGGGGTGGCTACACCTTC. Translation: CASSLVAGGGYTF.

The CDR3 sequence: CASSPGRGDYGYTF. Written as DNA, the CDR3 is TGCGCCAGCAGCCCAGGGAGGGGGGACTATGGCTACACCTTC. The chain uses TRBV10-1 and TRBJ1-2; perhaps TRBD1 as D (6 bases). CDR1 is WNHNN and CDR2 is SYGVQD in the germline V gene (reference sequence). This CDR3 comprises 14 residues. The V end was cut by 6 bases, the J end by 3 bases, with 14 bases between.

V is TRBV10-3 and J is TRBJ1-4, with D possibly matching TRBD1 (6 bases). V gave up 7 bases and J gave up 0 bases, with 15 bases separating them. The CDR3 has 16 amino acids. The germline gives CDR1 ENHRY, CDR2 SYGVKD. The CDR3 reads CAIIQGEGATNEKLFF. CDR3 bases: TGTGCCATCATCCAAGGGGAGGGGGCAACTAATGAAAAACTGTTTTTT.

The rearrangement uses TRBV2 and TRBJ2-1; no clear D gene. V shed 3 bases and J shed 0 bases, with 6 bases lying between them. This CDR3 has 14 residues. Germline V gene lookup returns CDR1 SNHLY and CDR2 FYNNEI. The CDR3 protein is CASSESRSYNEQFF. Here the CDR3 DNA reads TGTGCCAGCAGTGAGTCCCGCTCCTACAATGAGCAGTTCTTC.

This chain links TRBV6-1 with TRBJ1-6; 9 nucleotides match TRBD1. The CDR3 sequence is 15 residues long. Germline V gene sequence: CDR1 MNHNS, CDR2 SASEGT. Trimming at V came to 10 bases and at J to 10 bases, leaving 14 bases not matched to a gene. The CDR3 DNA reads TGTGCCACCACACCTCTGGGACAGGGATGGTCACCCCTCCACTTT. Translated: CATTPLGQGWSPLHF.

The chain employs TRBV5-1 and TRBJ2-5; TRBD1 might be the D (5 bases). There are 14 residues in the CDR3. The V end lost 0 bases, the J end lost 2 bases, and 8 bases lay between the germline ends. Germline values: CDR1 SGHRS, CDR2 YFSETQ. The CDR3 nucleotides read TGCGCCAGCAGCTTGGGGGGCTCTCAAGAGACCCAGTACTTC. This encodes CASSLGGSQETQYF.

This chain connects TRBV30 to TRBJ2-1, with a possible D match to TRBD1 (6 bases). Germline-derived CDR1 and CDR2 are GTSNPN and SVGIG (reference sequence). Trimming left V 0 bases short and J 9 bases short, with 12 bases between. The CDR3 totals 13 residues. CDR3 sequence reads: CAWSVEGVVEQFF. For the CDR3, the DNA is TGTGCCTGGAGTGTAGAGGGGGTGGTTGAGCAGTTCTTC.

The chain is built from TRBV7-9 and TRBJ2-1, with D unresolved. Germline lookup yields CDR1 SEHNR and CDR2 FQNEAQ (reference sequence). CDR3 length equals 13 residues. V was cut by 5 bases and J by 9 bases, with 14 bases left in between. The CDR3 spells CASSRTNTIEQFF. CDR3 DNA: TGTGCCAGCAGCCGAACAAATACAATTGAGCAGTTCTTC.

This chain joins TRBV6-1 and TRBJ1-2, with D possibly matching TRBD1 (6 bases). The CDR3 extends over 15 amino acids. V lost 7 bases, J lost 5 bases, and 20 bases lay in between. Germline CDR1 MNHNS, CDR2 SASEGT. This CDR3 reads CASTRSQGEGYGYTF. CDR3 sequence (DNA): TGTGCCAGCACCCGTTCACAGGGCGAAGGGTATGGCTACACCTTC.

This clone is categorized as large. The genes are TRBV7-9 and TRBJ1-3, with D possibly matching TRBD1 (6 bases). The CDR3 has 18 residues. Trimming shortened V by 1 base and J by 0 bases, and 16 bases separated the two germline ends. Germline V gene data show CDR1 as SEHNR and CDR2 as FQNEAQ (reference sequence). The CDR3 DNA is TGTGCCAGCAGCTTAGTGGACCACCAGGGGTACTCTGGAAACACCATATATTTT. Its protein is CASSLVDHQGYSGNTIYF.

This chain connects TRBV27 to TRBJ2-2; D is perhaps TRBD2 (6 bases). The CDR3 totals 13 residues. Germline values: CDR1 MNHEY, CDR2 SMNVEV (reference sequence). Trimming took 1 base from V and 7 from J, leaving 7 bases between them. The CDR3 spells CASSLWGVGELFF. As DNA, the CDR3 is TGTGCCAGCAGTTTATGGGGGGTCGGGGAGCTGTTTTTT.